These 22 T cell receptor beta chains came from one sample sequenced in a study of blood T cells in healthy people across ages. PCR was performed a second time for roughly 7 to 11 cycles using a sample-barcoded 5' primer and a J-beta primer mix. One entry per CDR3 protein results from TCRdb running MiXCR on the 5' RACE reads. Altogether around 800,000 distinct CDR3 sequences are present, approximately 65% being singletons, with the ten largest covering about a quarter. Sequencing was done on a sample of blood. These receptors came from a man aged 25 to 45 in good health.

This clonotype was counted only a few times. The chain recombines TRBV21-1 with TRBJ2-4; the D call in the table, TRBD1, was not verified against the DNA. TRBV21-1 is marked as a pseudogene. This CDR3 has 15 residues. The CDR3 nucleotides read TGTGCCAGCAGTCACCCGGGACTAGCCAAAAACATTCAGTACTTC. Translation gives CASSHPGLAKNIQYF.

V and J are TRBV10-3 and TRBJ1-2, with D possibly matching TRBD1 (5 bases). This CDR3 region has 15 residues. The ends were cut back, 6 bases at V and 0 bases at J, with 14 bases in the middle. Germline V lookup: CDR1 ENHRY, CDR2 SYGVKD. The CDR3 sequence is CAISEGQGTNYGYTF. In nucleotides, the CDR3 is TGTGCCATCAGCGAGGGGCAGGGAACTAACTATGGCTACACCTTC.

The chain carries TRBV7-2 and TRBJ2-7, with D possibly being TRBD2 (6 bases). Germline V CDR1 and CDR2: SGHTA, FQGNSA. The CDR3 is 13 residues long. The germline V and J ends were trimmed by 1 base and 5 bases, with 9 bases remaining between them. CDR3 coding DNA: TGTGCCAGCAGCTTAGATTCGGGGGACGAGCAGTACTTC. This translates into CASSLDSGDEQYF.

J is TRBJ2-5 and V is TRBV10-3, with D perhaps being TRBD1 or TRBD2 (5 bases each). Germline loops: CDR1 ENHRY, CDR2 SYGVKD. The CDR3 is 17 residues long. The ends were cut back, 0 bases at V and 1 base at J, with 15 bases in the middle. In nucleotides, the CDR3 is TGTGCCATCAGTGAGTCTACATTCAACGGGGCCCAAGAGACCCAGTACTTC. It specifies CAISESTFNGAQETQYF.

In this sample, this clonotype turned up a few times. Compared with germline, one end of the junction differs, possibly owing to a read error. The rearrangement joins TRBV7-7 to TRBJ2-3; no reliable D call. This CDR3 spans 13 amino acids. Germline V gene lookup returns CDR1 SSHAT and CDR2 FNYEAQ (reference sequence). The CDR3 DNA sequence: TGCGCCAGCAGCCAACTGAGCACAGATACGCAGTATTTT. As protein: CASSQLSTDTQYF.

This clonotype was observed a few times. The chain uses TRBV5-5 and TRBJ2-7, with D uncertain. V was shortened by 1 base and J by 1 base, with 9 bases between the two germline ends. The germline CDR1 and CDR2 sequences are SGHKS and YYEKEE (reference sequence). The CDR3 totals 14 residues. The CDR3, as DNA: TGTGCCAGCAGCTTGAATGGGGTATCCTACGAGCAGTACTTC. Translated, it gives CASSLNGVSYEQYF.

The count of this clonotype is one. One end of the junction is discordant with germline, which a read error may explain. CDR3 region: CASSPLVSSYNEQYF. The CDR3 DNA reads TGTGCCAGCTCGCCACTCGTGAGCTCCTACAATGAGCAGTACTTC. V usage is TRBV18 and J usage is TRBJ2-1; D unclear. The J call may be faulty, since TRBJ2-7 better matches the DNA end. Germline V gene data show CDR1 as KGHSH and CDR2 as LQKENI. The CDR3 consists of 15 residues.

The CDR3 here is CASCERLTDTQYF. The CDR3 DNA reads as TGTGCCAGCTGCGAACGGCTCACAGATACGCAGTATTTT. V gene TRBV6-2 or TRBV6-3 combines with J gene TRBJ2-3; no clear D. The CDR3 extends over 13 amino acids. Per the germline V gene, CDR1 is MNHEY and CDR2 is SVGEGT. Between the trimmed V and J ends, which lost 8 bases and 2 bases, there was a span of 11 bases.

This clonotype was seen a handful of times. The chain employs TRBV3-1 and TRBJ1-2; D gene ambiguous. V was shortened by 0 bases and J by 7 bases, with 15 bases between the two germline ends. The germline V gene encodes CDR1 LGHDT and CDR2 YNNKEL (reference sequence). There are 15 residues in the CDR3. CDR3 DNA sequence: TGTGCCAGCAGCCAAGACAGGACTCCCGCACGTGGCTACACCTTC. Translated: CASSQDRTPARGYTF.

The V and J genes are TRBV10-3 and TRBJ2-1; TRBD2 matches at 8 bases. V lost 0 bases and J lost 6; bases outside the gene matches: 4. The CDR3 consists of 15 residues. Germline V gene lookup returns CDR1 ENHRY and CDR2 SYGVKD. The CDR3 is CAISESGGGFNEQFF. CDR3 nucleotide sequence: TGTGCCATCAGTGAGTCCGGGGGGGGCTTCAATGAGCAGTTCTTC.

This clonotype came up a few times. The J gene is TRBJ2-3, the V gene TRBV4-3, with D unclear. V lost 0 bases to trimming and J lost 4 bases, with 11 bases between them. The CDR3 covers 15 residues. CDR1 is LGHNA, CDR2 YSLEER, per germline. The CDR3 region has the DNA TGCGCCAGCAGCCAAGATTTTAATGGGGCAGATACGCAGTATTTT. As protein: CASSQDFNGADTQYF.

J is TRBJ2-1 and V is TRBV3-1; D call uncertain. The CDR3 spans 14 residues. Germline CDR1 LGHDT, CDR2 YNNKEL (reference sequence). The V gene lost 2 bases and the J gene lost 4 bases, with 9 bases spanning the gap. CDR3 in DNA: TGTGCCAGCAGCCAACCCCCCTTGTACAATGAGCAGTTCTTC. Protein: CASSQPPLYNEQFF.

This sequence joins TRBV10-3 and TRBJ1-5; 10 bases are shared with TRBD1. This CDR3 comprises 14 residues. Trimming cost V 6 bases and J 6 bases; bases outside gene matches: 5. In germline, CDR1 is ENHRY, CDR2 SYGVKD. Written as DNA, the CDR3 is TGTGCCATCAGAGGGACAGGGGAAGGTCAGCCCCAGCATTTT. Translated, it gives CAIRGTGEGQPQHF.

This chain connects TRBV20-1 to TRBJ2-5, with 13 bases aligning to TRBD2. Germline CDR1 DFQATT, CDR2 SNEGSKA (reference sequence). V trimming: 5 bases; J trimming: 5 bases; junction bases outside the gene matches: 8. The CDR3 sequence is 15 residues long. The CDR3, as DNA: TGCAGTGCTTTCGGACTAGCGGGGGTGCGGGAGACCCAGTACTTC. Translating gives CSAFGLAGVRETQYF.

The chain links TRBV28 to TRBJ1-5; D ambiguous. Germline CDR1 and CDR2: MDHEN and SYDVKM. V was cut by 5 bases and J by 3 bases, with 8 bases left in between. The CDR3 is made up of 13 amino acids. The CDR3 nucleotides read TGTGCCAGCAGTAACATGGACAATCAGCCCCAGCATTTT. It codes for CASSNMDNQPQHF.

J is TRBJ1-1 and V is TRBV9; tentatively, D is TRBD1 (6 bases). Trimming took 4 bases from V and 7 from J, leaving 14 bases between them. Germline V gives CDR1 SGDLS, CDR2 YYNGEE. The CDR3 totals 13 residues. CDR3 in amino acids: CASSPRDTREAFF. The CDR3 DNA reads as TGTGCCAGCAGCCCGCGGGACACTCGTGAAGCTTTCTTT.

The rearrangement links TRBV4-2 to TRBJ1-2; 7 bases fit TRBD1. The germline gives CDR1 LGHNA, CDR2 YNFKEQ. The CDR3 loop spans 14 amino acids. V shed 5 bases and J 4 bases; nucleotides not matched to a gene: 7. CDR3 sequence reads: CASSEWDRSYGYTF. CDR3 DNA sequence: TGTGCCAGCAGCGAATGGGACAGATCCTATGGCTACACCTTC.

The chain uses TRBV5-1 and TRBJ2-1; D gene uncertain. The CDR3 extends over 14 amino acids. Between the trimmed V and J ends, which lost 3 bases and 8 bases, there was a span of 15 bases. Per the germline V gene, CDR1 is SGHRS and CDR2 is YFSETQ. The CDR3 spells CASSSQRKSDEQFF. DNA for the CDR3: TGCGCCAGCAGCTCACAAAGAAAAAGCGATGAGCAGTTCTTC.

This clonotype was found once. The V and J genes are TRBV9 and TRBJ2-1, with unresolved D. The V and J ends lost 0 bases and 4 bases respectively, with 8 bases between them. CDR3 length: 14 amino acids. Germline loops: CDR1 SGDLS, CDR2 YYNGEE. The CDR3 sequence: CASSVVAEYNEQFF. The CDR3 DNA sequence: TGTGCCAGCAGCGTAGTGGCCGAGTACAATGAGCAGTTCTTC.

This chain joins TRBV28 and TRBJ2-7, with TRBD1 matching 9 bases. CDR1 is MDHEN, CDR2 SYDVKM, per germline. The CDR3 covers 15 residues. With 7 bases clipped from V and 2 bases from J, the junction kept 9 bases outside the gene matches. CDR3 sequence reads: CASTVPGQGTYEQYF. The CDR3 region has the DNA TGTGCCAGCACTGTGCCGGGACAGGGAACCTACGAGCAGTACTTC. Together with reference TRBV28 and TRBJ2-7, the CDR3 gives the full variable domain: DVKVTQSSRYLVKRTGEKVFLECVQDMDHENMFWYRQDPGLGLRLIYFSYDVKMKEKGDIPEGYSVSREKKERFSLILESASTNQTSMYLCASTVPGQGTYEQYFGPGTRLTVT.

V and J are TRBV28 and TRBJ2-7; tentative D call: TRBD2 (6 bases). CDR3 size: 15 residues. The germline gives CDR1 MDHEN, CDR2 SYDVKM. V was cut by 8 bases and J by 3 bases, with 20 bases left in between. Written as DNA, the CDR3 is TGTGCCAGCCATCCCGGGGAAGCGGGTCTCTACGAGCAGTACTTC. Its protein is CASHPGEAGLYEQYF.

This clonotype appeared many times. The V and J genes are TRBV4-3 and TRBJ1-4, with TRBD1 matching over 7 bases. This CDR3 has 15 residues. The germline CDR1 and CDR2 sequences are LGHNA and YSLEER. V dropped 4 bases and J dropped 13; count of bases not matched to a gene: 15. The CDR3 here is CASSLGTALVSALFF. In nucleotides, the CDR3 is TGCGCCAGCAGCCTAGGGACAGCCTTGGTGTCGGCACTGTTTTTT.